This is a list of T cell receptor beta chains from one sample in a study of T cell responses to AZD1222 COVID-19 vaccine. Sequencing used immunoSEQ multiplex PCR; TCRdb keeps in-frame clones, though not all of them. The table lists some 130,000 clones, 80% to 90% of them singletons. Sample: peripheral blood, taken on day 0 of AZD1222 vaccination. These TCRs come from an adult in good health. Both conserved end residues are part of each CDR3. Each record gives: V gene, D gene, J gene, CDR3 length, clone size, CDR3 DNA, CDR3 protein. The D gene is left open where the match is weak. Clone size, where shown, is once, few, many, or a class for clones that have expanded.

>TRBV11-1|TRBD2|TRBJ2-5|14|NA
TGTGCCAGCAGCGTGCTAGCGGCCCAAGAGACCCAGTACTTC
CASSVLAAQETQYF
>TRBV7-9|NA|TRBJ2-2|16|NA
TGTGCCAGCAGGGAGACAGGATCCGATAACACCGGGGAGCTGTTTTTT
CASRETGSDNTGELFF
>TRBV4-1|NA|TRBJ1-6|16|NA
TGCGCCAGCAGCCAAGAGGGGGCAGGTGGGATTTCACCCCTCCACTTT
CASSQEGAGGISPLHF
>TRBV18|NA|TRBJ1-6|14|NA
TGTGCCAGCTCACCGGACGGCAATAATTCACCCCTCCACTTT
CASSPDGNNSPLHF
>TRBV6-5|TRBD1|TRBJ2-3|15|once
TGTGCCAGCACCCAACGGGACAGAAGCACAGATACGCAGTATTTT
CASTQRDRSTDTQYF
>TRBV30|NA|TRBJ1-4|13|NA
TGTGCCTGGAGTACAGGGAGAGGGGAAAAACTGTTTTTT
CAWSTGRGEKLFF
>TRBV18|NA|TRBJ2-5|14|NA
TGTGCCAGCTCCCCAAGAGATCTCCGGGAGACCCAGTACTTC
CASSPRDLRETQYF
>TRBV24-1|NA|TRBJ2-2|17|NA
TGTGCCACCAGTGATTGGGAAGGAAACGCGAACACCGGGGAGCTGTTTTTT
CATSDWEGNANTGELFF
>TRBV6-1|NA|TRBJ1-1|16|NA
TGTGCCAGCAGTGAAAAATGGAAGGAGGGAGGCACTGAAGCTTTCTTT
CASSEKWKEGGTEAFF
>TRBV7-8|TRBD2|TRBJ2-5|15|NA
TGTGCCAGCAGCTTTTACGCTAGCGGTACAGAGACCCAGTACTTC
CASSFYASGTETQYF